The 14 T cell receptor beta chains listed next were all sequenced from one sample in a study of T-cell reconstitution after alpha-beta-depleted transplantation in children. The library targeted TCRbeta and was prepared with unique molecular identifiers. Using its own MiXCR run on the PCR reads, TCRdb lists one record per CDR3 protein. This sample has some 590,000 distinct CDR3 sequences, with over 9.5% found just once. The sequenced sample was PBMCs from the stem cell graft donor, obtained from the stem cell graft. The source of these receptors is a human donor who donated a stem cell graft to a child with acute myeloid leukemia.

The gene calls are TRBV5-6 and TRBJ1-6; weak D call: TRBD1 (5 bases). The germline V gene has CDR1 SGHDT and CDR2 YYEEEE. Trimming removed 2 bases from V and 5 bases from J, with 17 bases in between. The length of the CDR3 is 17 residues. The CDR3 loop is CASSFGLTGLNNSPLHF. The DNA for the CDR3 is TGTGCCAGCAGCTTCGGACTAACGGGACTAAATAATTCACCCCTCCACTTT.

The chain uses TRBV3-1 and TRBJ2-1; no reliable D call. CDR1 is LGHDT, CDR2 YNNKEL, per germline (reference sequence). The CDR3 spans 16 residues. Trimming cost V 0 bases and J 4 bases, with 13 bases left between them. CDR3 region: CASSQEQTLGYNEQFF. Written as DNA, the CDR3 is TGTGCCAGCAGCCAAGAACAGACGTTAGGGTACAATGAGCAGTTCTTC.

This clonotype was counted a few times. This chain uses TRBV7-9 with TRBJ2-1; no clear D gene. The CDR3 is 16 amino acids. V shed 1 base and J shed 4 bases, with 14 bases lying between them. Germline CDR1 is SEHNR and CDR2 is FQNEAQ (reference sequence). The CDR3 spells CASSLGHRGVYNEQFF. Here the CDR3 DNA reads TGTGCCAGCAGCTTAGGTCACCGCGGCGTTTACAATGAGCAGTTCTTC.

V is TRBV6-6 and J is TRBJ1-1, with D possibly matching TRBD1 (6 bases). V gave up 6 bases and J gave up 11 bases, with 13 bases separating them. The CDR3 is 11 residues long. Germline V gene lookup returns CDR1 MNHNY and CDR2 SVGAGI (reference sequence). The CDR3 sequence is CASSWGGHAFF. Written as DNA, the CDR3 is TGTGCCAGCAGCTGGGGGGGGCACGCTTTCTTT.

This rearrangement joins TRBV5-1 to TRBJ2-7; D is perhaps TRBD2 (5 bases). There are 13 residues in the CDR3. Germline V lookup: CDR1 SGHRS, CDR2 YFSETQ. The V gene lost 0 bases and the J gene lost 7 bases, with 11 bases spanning the gap. CDR3 region: CASSLGQKREQYF. CDR3 coding DNA: TGCGCCAGCAGCTTGGGCCAAAAGCGGGAGCAGTACTTC.

The table lists this clonotype with many counts. The V call is TRBV6-2 or TRBV6-3, the J call TRBJ2-1; D gene uncertain. The germline gives CDR1 MNHEY, CDR2 SVGEGT. The V end was cut by 5 bases, the J end by 6 bases, with 8 bases between. This CDR3 contains 12 residues. This CDR3 is CASSKQSNEQFF. CDR3 nucleotides: TGTGCCAGCAGTAAGCAGAGCAATGAGCAGTTCTTC.

This clonotype was picked up a small number of times. The V call is TRBV29-1, the J call TRBJ2-7, with D unclear. Germline CDR1 reads SQVTM; CDR2 reads ANQGSEA. Deletions cut 6 bases from V and 2 bases from J, with 17 bases between. There are 14 residues in the CDR3. The CDR3 protein is CSVLSPATPYEQYF. CDR3 coding DNA: TGCAGCGTCCTCAGCCCCGCCACCCCCTACGAGCAGTACTTC.

This clonotype was seen only a few times. The chain uses TRBV20-1 and TRBJ2-1; 7 nucleotides line up with TRBD2. Losses at the gene ends were 6 bases for V and 2 bases for J; bases not matched to a gene: 13. This CDR3 has 16 residues. CDR1 and CDR2 (germline): DFQATT, SNEGSKA (reference sequence). The CDR3 DNA sequence: TGCAGTGCCTATAAAGCGGGAAGGGGAACCTACAATGAGCAGTTCTTC. Amino acids: CSAYKAGRGTYNEQFF.

This clonotype was observed a handful of times. The rearrangement joins TRBV12-3 or TRBV12-4 to TRBJ2-3; a possible D gene is TRBD2 (5 bases). CDR3 size: 15 residues. The V end lost 4 bases, the J end lost 5 bases, and 16 bases lay between the germline ends. CDR3 nucleotide sequence: TGTGCCAGCAGTTCCAGGAGCGGTGCCGGAGATACGCAGTATTTT. This sequence encodes CASSSRSGAGDTQYF.

The CDR3 is CSATLGANQFF. The CDR3 DNA is TGCAGTGCGACTTTGGGGGCTAACCAGTTCTTC. The V gene is TRBV20-1, the J gene TRBJ2-1; D is perhaps TRBD1 (6 bases). Per the germline V gene, CDR1 is DFQATT and CDR2 is SNEGSKA (reference sequence). Trimming pared 6 bases from V and 13 bases from J, leaving 16 bases between. This CDR3 region has 11 residues.

The V gene is TRBV7-2, the J gene TRBJ1-2; TRBD1 agrees at 7 bases. The germline V gene encodes CDR1 SGHTA and CDR2 FQGNSA. V shed 5 bases and J 2 bases; nucleotides not matched to a gene: 8. The CDR3 length is 15 residues. The CDR3 DNA sequence: TGTGCCAGCAGCGGACCGGGACAGTCAAACTATGGCTACACCTTC. Protein product: CASSGPGQSNYGYTF. The variable domain in full, completed from reference TRBV7-2 and TRBJ1-2, reads GAGVSQSPSNKVTEKGKDVELRCDPISGHTALYWYRQSLGQGLEFLIYFQGNSAPDKSGLPSDRFSAERTGGSVSTLTIQRTQQEDSAVYLCASSGPGQSNYGYTFGSGTRLTVV.

This clonotype has ten or more counts. The CDR3 region has the DNA TGTGCCAGCAGCGTAGGACTAGCGGGAGGGCCGGAATCCGAGCAGTACTTC. Translated, it gives CASSVGLAGGPESEQYF. This chain links TRBV9 with TRBJ2-7, with 14 nucleotides matching TRBD2. V was pared by 0 bases and J by 6 bases, with 8 bases of the junction left unmatched. Germline values: CDR1 SGDLS, CDR2 YYNGEE. The CDR3 length is 17 residues.

The chain employs TRBV27 and TRBJ2-7, with D possibly TRBD2 on 6 matching bases. V was pared by 1 base and J by 4 bases, with 11 bases between. The CDR3 has 14 amino acids. Germline lookup yields CDR1 MNHEY and CDR2 SMNVEV (reference sequence). The CDR3 nucleotides are TGTGCCAGCAGTTTATTAGTAGGAGGGTACGAGCAGTACTTC. This gives the protein CASSLLVGGYEQYF.

The J gene is TRBJ2-1, the V gene TRBV29-1, with 9 nucleotides matching TRBD2. Germline values: CDR1 SQVTM, CDR2 ANQGSEA. J gave up 10 bases and V 6 bases, and 13 bases lay outside the gene matches. This CDR3 has 14 amino acids. CDR3 region: CSVALLAAGGEQFF. For the CDR3, the DNA is TGCAGCGTCGCCCTACTAGCGGCGGGGGGGGAGCAGTTCTTC.